This T cell receptor (beta chain) originates from a study of blood T cell repertoires in COVID-19. TCRdb's table, derived via immunoSEQ multiplex PCR, lists solely in-frame clones and lacks some. This table holds about 280,000 clones, roughly 90% found once. Germline trimming cut 4 bases from V and 5 bases from J; bases unmatched to any gene: 6. The V gene's germline CDR1 is LNHDA and CDR2 SQIVND (reference sequence). The CDR3 is 15 amino acids. The chain combines TRBV19 with TRBJ2-1, with 9 bases matching TRBD2. The sample consisted of PBMCs or T cells enriched from blood (not recorded which). The source of this sequence is a woman aged 55-75 years who had recovered from COVID-19. The chain's CDR3 is CASSTLAGFNNEQFF. The CDR3 nucleotides are TGTGCCAGTAGTACACTAGCGGGCTTTAACAATGAGCAGTTCTTC.